A selection of T cell receptor beta chains follows, all from one sample in a study of blood T cell repertoires in COVID-19. The data were produced by immunoSEQ multiplex PCR, yet TCRdb's version contains in-frame clones alone and is incomplete. This sample has about 15,000 clones, with 76% found just once. Sample: peripheral blood. These receptors were collected from a man in his 70s with active or convalescent COVID-19. Both conserved end residues are part of each CDR3. A D gene is named only where the DNA matches it firmly. Size values are once, few and many counts, or a class for expanded clones, and some rows have none.

d_gene	v_gene	j_gene	abundance	CDR3nt	CDR3aa
-	TRBV6-6	TRBJ1-6	-	TGTGCCAGCACGGAGGGGATTTCACCCCTCCACTTT	CASTEGISPLHF
-	TRBV5-4	TRBJ1-6	-	TGTGCCAGCAGCAACAGGGACGTTAATTCACCCCTCCACTTT	CASSNRDVNSPLHF
-	TRBV7-9	TRBJ1-3	few	TGTGCCAGCAACAGAGGGGGGGCCTCTGGAAACACCATATATTTT	CASNRGGASGNTIYF
TRBD1	TRBV7-2	TRBJ2-7	-	TGTGCCAGCAGCTCTGGCCCAGGGGGTTACTCCGAGCAGTACTTC	CASSSGPGGYSEQYF
TRBD1	TRBV6-2/TRBV6-3	TRBJ1-2	-	TGTGCCAGCAGTTCGGACAGGGGGCGGAACTATGGCTACACCTTC	CASSSDRGRNYGYTF
-	TRBV7-9	TRBJ2-2	-	TGTGCCAGCAGACCATCTAGCGTGCCCGGGGAGCTGTTTTTT	CASRPSSVPGELFF
TRBD2	TRBV2	TRBJ2-1	-	TGTGCCAGCAGTGAACGGACTAGCGGGGGCCTTCTCTACAATGAGCAGTTCTTC	CASSERTSGGLLYNEQFF
TRBD1	TRBV27	TRBJ2-3	-	TGTGCCAGCAGTCTGGGACAGGACGACACAGATACGCAGTATTTT	CASSLGQDDTDTQYF
-	TRBV7-3	TRBJ2-3	once	TGTGCCAGCAGCCGTGCAGGTGGGAGCACAGATACGCAGTATTTT	CASSRAGGSTDTQYF
TRBD2	TRBV6-2/TRBV6-3	TRBJ2-3	-	TGTGCCAGCAGTTACAATCGGGAGGGGGGGCGAGATACGCAGTATTTT	CASSYNREGGRDTQYF
-	TRBV30	TRBJ2-5	-	TGTGCCTGGAGTGGAGGGGGACGACAGACCCAGTACTTC	CAWSGGGRQTQYF
-	TRBV19	TRBJ1-4	-	TGTGCCAGTAGTATGTGGCAGACTAATGAAAAACTGTTTTTT	CASSMWQTNEKLFF
-	TRBV19	TRBJ2-7	-	TGTGCCAGTAGTATTGATGGCAGGGGATACGAGCAGTACTTC	CASSIDGRGYEQYF
-	TRBV18	TRBJ1-2	-	TGTGCCAGCTCACCATCAGGGAATAACTATGGCTACACCTTC	CASSPSGNNYGYTF
-	TRBV5-4	TRBJ1-2	-	TGTGCCAGCAGCGGGGAGGGCAAGGTGGGCTACACCTTC	CASSGEGKVGYTF
TRBD2	TRBV3-1/TRBV3-2	TRBJ2-3	few	TGTGCCAGCAGCCTCGTAGCGGGGGGCACAGATACGCAGTATTTT	CASSLVAGGTDTQYF